The rows below give T cell receptor beta chains drawn from one sample of a study of blood T cell repertoires in COVID-19. The protocol was immunoSEQ multiplex PCR, while the TCRdb copy is restricted to in-frame clones and leaves out a portion. The table lists roughly 160,000 clones, 88% of them singletons. The sequenced sample consisted of peripheral blood. These TCRs come from a man aged 55 to 69 with acute or convalescent COVID-19. Each CDR3 is given with its conserved first and last residue. The D gene is left open where the match is weak. Only some rows state a clone size, as once, few, many or a class for expanded clones.

>TRBV27|TRBJ2-7|.|.
CASRRDEFYEQYF
TGTGCCAGCAGGCGGGACGAATTCTACGAGCAGTACTTC
>TRBV5-1|TRBJ2-2|.|.
CASSLAVTGELFF
TGCGCCAGCAGCTTGGCTGTCACCGGGGAGCTGTTTTTT
>TRBV5-1|TRBJ1-4|.|.
CASSPGGQRGEKLFF
TGCGCCAGCAGCCCGGGGGGGCAGCGAGGGGAAAAACTGTTTTTT
>TRBV18|TRBJ2-1|TRBD2|.
CASSPYSGLAGGSYNEQFF
TGTGCCAGCTCACCATACTCGGGACTAGCGGGAGGCTCCTACAATGAGCAGTTCTTC
>TRBV9|TRBJ2-7|.|.
CASSPRDWGIDSYEQYF
TGTGCCAGCAGCCCGAGGGACTGGGGTATAGACAGCTACGAGCAGTACTTC
>TRBV29-1|TRBJ1-2|TRBD1|.
CSVVDRGYGYTF
TGCAGCGTCGTTGACAGGGGGTATGGCTACACCTTC
>TRBV6-5|TRBJ1-3|.|.
CASTSRRGNTIYF
TGTGCCAGCACCTCCCGCCGGGGAAACACCATATATTTT
>TRBV6-5|TRBJ1-3|.|.
CASRSRGSGNTIYF
TGTGCCAGCAGATCCAGGGGTTCTGGAAACACCATATATTTT
>TRBV28|TRBJ2-4|TRBD1|.
CASSPGQGIAKNIQYF
TGTGCCAGCAGCCCGGGACAGGGGATAGCCAAAAACATTCAGTACTTC
>TRBV7-2|TRBJ1-2|TRBD1|few
CASSLLQGAGGYTF
TGTGCCAGCAGCTTGTTACAGGGGGCGGGCGGCTACACCTTC
>TRBV14|TRBJ2-7|TRBD2|.
CASTLAGGSHEQYF
TGTGCCAGCACCCTAGCGGGAGGTTCCCACGAGCAGTACTTC
>TRBV2|TRBJ2-2|TRBD1|.
CATKGQGALDGELFF
TGTGCCACTAAAGGGCAGGGGGCCCTCGACGGGGAGCTGTTTTTT
>TRBV7-2|TRBJ2-2|.|.
CASSLSSGNTGELFF
TGTGCCAGCAGCTTAAGTTCAGGGAACACCGGGGAGCTGTTTTTT
>TRBV5-5|TRBJ1-2|.|.
CASSLVSYGYTF
TGTGCCAGCAGCTTGGTGAGCTATGGCTACACCTTC
>TRBV12-3/TRBV12-4|TRBJ1-1|.|few
CASSYQGNTEAFF
TGTGCCAGCAGTTATCAGGGGAACACTGAAGCTTTCTTT
>TRBV30|TRBJ1-1|.|.
CAWSRQEAFF
TGTGCCTGGTCCCGCCAGGAAGCTTTCTTT
>TRBV6-1|TRBJ2-3|.|.
CASSERRGTSTDTQYF
TGTGCCAGCAGTGAAAGGAGAGGAACTAGCACAGATACGCAGTATTTT
>TRBV18|TRBJ1-2|.|once
CASSPPPGANYGYTF
TGTGCCAGCTCACCACCGCCAGGGGCTAACTATGGCTACACCTTC
>TRBV30|TRBJ2-2|TRBD2|.
CAWSMVTGGGTGELFF
TGTGCCTGGAGTATGGTTACGGGGGGAGGCACCGGGGAGCTGTTTTTT
>TRBV5-1|TRBJ1-1|TRBD1|.
CASSGTGDTEAFF
TGCGCCAGCAGCGGCACAGGGGACACTGAAGCTTTCTTT
>TRBV7-2|TRBJ1-5|.|.
CASTTQSDQPQHF
TGTGCCAGCACCACCCAGTCAGATCAGCCCCAGCATTTT
>TRBV7-3|TRBJ2-4|TRBD2|.
CASSLKRSGTAENIQYF
TGTGCCAGCAGCTTAAAAAGAAGCGGGACGGCTGAAAACATTCAGTACTTC
>TRBV5-1|TRBJ2-1|TRBD2|.
CASSLTGTDLAGELNEQFF
TGCGCCAGCAGCTTAACCGGGACTGACCTAGCGGGAGAGTTGAATGAGCAGTTCTTC
>TRBV19|TRBJ1-2|.|.
CASSIRIISGVSRGYTF
TGTGCCAGTAGTATCCGAATTATTTCAGGGGTGTCTCGGGGCTACACCTTC
>TRBV30|TRBJ1-5|TRBD1|.
CAWSPGQGANQPQHF
TGTGCCTGGAGCCCGGGACAGGGGGCTAATCAGCCCCAGCATTTT
>TRBV27|TRBJ1-5|TRBD1|.
CASRSRRGQGNQPQHF
TGTGCCAGCAGGAGTCGAAGGGGACAGGGCAATCAGCCCCAGCATTTT
>TRBV18|TRBJ2-2|.|.
CASSPDRTGELFF
TGTGCCAGCTCACCAGACAGAACCGGGGAGCTGTTTTTT